This passage covers 26 T cell receptor beta chains from one sample sequenced in a study of TIL therapy for anti-PD-1-resistant metastatic lung cancer. Indicated time point: pre-treatment sample, taken before nivolumab and TIL therapy. Tumor tissue came from excised metastases, mostly pleural nodules or supraclavicular lymph nodes. Sequencing used immunoSEQ v3. The data were produced by immunoSEQ multiplex PCR, yet TCRdb's version contains in-frame clones alone and is incomplete. This sample has more than 90,000 clones; around three fifths occur once, and the top ten carry 10% to 11%. The source was tumor tissue, collected at baseline. These receptors were taken from a person aged 25 to 85 with non-small cell lung cancer.

The chain has TRBV23-1 and TRBJ2-7; D might be TRBD1 (5 bases). TRBV23-1 is placed among ORFs of uncertain function. V shed 4 bases and J shed 2 bases, with 27 bases lying between them. The CDR3 is made up of 19 amino acids. The DNA for the CDR3 is TGCGCCAGCAGTCCCGACAGATCCGATGGTGCCTCAAGACCCTACGAGCAGTACTTC. Protein product: CASSPDRSDGASRPYEQYF.

The CDR3 loop reads CASRSYRGRQNIQYF. The CDR3 DNA follows: TGTGCCAGCAGATCCTACAGGGGGCGCCAAAACATTCAGTACTTC. This chain uses TRBV6-5 with TRBJ2-4, with 9 nucleotides matching TRBD1. CDR3 size: 15 residues. V lost 6 bases and J lost 5; bases outside the gene matches: 8. Germline CDR1 reads MNHEY; CDR2 reads SVGAGI.

CDR3 loop: CASSGRLNTEAFF. Here the CDR3 DNA reads TGTGCCTCCTCCGGTCGCCTGAACACTGAAGCTTTCTTT. The chain employs TRBV5-8 and TRBJ1-1; no clear D gene. The CDR3 is 13 residues long. Germline V CDR1 and CDR2: SGHTS, YDEGEE. Trimming cost V 10 bases and J 0 bases, with 13 bases left between them.

This clone was seen once. The rearrangement uses TRBV7-2 and TRBJ1-1; maybe TRBD1 (5 bases). The V and J ends lost 3 bases and 3 bases respectively, with 11 bases between them. Looked up from germline, CDR1 is SGHTA and CDR2 is FQGNSA. The CDR3 length is 14 residues. In DNA, the CDR3 is TGTGCCAGCAGCTTCCAGGGTCAGGACACTGAAGCTTTCTTT. Translation gives CASSFQGQDTEAFF.

In this sample, this clone turned up a few times. This chain links TRBV9 with TRBJ1-4, with D unclear. CDR1 and CDR2 (germline): SGDLS, YYNGEE. V lost 5 bases, J lost 0 bases, and 14 bases lay in between. The CDR3 totals 16 residues. CDR3 DNA sequence: TGTGCCAGCAGTGGACGCCCGGGAGCAACTAATGAAAAACTGTTTTTT. It is translated as CASSGRPGATNEKLFF.

The chain combines TRBV18 with TRBJ2-2, with D perhaps matching TRBD2 (5 bases). Germline V lookup: CDR1 KGHSH, CDR2 LQKENI. This CDR3 comprises 15 residues. Trimming removed 0 bases at V and 5 bases at J, with 10 bases between. The CDR3 DNA sequence: TGTGCCAGCTCACCACCTATCCTAGCTACCGGGGAGCTGTTTTTT. This encodes CASSPPILATGELFF.

This rearrangement joins TRBV11-2 to TRBJ1-2; the match to TRBD1 covers 9 bases. Looked up from germline, CDR1 is SGHAT and CDR2 is FQNNGV. Trimming at V came to 1 base and at J to 3 bases, leaving 12 bases not matched to a gene. This CDR3 has 18 residues. CDR3 nucleotides: TGTGCCAGCAGCTTAGGACTGCCGGGACAGGGCTCTCACTATGGCTACACCTTC. Protein: CASSLGLPGQGSHYGYTF.

The V and J genes are TRBV24-1 and TRBJ2-7, with a possible D match to TRBD1 (5 bases). There are 12 residues in the CDR3. CDR1 and CDR2 from the germline V gene are KGHDR and SFDVKD. Trimming pared 3 bases from V and 5 bases from J, leaving 7 bases between. The CDR3 here is CATSDQGHEQYF. CDR3 nucleotides: TGTGCCACCAGTGATCAGGGCCACGAGCAGTACTTC.

V usage is TRBV7-8 and J usage is TRBJ2-5; D is perhaps TRBD2 (7 bases). Per germline, CDR1 SGHVS and CDR2 FQNEAQ. V lost 3 bases and J 3 bases, leaving 11 bases between the germline ends. The CDR3 consists of 14 residues. The CDR3 is CASSLLGGEETQYF. The CDR3 coding sequence is TGTGCCAGCAGCTTGTTAGGGGGGGAAGAGACCCAGTACTTC.

The chain is built from TRBV11-3 and TRBJ2-1, with D tentatively TRBD2 (6 bases). The CDR3 has 17 amino acids. Germline CDR1 and CDR2: SGHNT and YENEEA. Trimming took 5 bases from V and 0 from J, leaving 17 bases between them. In DNA, the CDR3 is TGTGCCAGCAGCAACCGGGAGTTAGGGAGCTCCTACAATGAGCAGTTCTTC. Translated: CASSNRELGSSYNEQFF.

V gene TRBV7-2 combines with J gene TRBJ1-2; D is undetermined. The CDR3 spans 13 residues. Trimming took 0 bases from V and 6 from J, leaving 8 bases between them. From germline, CDR1 is SGHTA and CDR2 FQGNSA. This chain's CDR3 is CASSLAVGNGYTF. CDR3 nucleotides: TGTGCCAGCAGCTTAGCGGTAGGCAATGGCTACACCTTC.

This rearrangement joins TRBV7-8 to TRBJ2-6; D not certain. Germline CDR1 and CDR2: SGHVS and FQNEAQ. This CDR3 has 13 amino acids. V gave up 0 bases and J gave up 4 bases, with 1 base separating them. The DNA of the CDR3 is TGTGCCAGCAGCTTAGCCGGGGCCAACGTCCTGACTTTC. Its translation: CASSLAGANVLTF.

The CDR3 bases are TGTGCCAGCAGCCGCGGGGCCTATAGCAATCAGCCCCAGCATTTT. Its translation: CASSRGAYSNQPQHF. The chain carries TRBV28 and TRBJ1-5, with D possibly matching TRBD1 (5 bases). V lost 6 bases and J lost 0, with 12 bases in between. Germline assignment: CDR1 MDHEN and CDR2 SYDVKM. The CDR3 is 15 amino acids. The full variable domain, with the rest looked up from reference TRBV28 and TRBJ1-5, is DVKVTQSSRYLVKRTGEKVFLECVQDMDHENMFWYRQDPGLGLRLIYFSYDVKMKEKGDIPEGYSVSREKKERFSLILESASTNQTSMYLCASSRGAYSNQPQHFGDGTRLSIL.

The rearrangement joins TRBV7-8 to TRBJ1-5; a weak D match, TRBD1 (5 bases). The germline V gene encodes CDR1 SGHVS and CDR2 FQNEAQ. The CDR3 contains 16 residues. The V and J ends lost 4 bases and 9 bases respectively, with 22 bases between them. The CDR3 loop is CASSSSADRGHRPQHF. The DNA for the CDR3 is TGTGCCAGCAGCTCCAGCGCTGATAGGGGTCATAGGCCCCAGCATTTT.

This chain joins TRBV9 and TRBJ2-1, with D perhaps TRBD1 (5 bases). There are 16 residues in the CDR3. Trimming removed 2 bases at V and 0 bases at J, with 12 bases between. Looked up from germline, CDR1 is SGDLS and CDR2 is YYNGEE. As DNA, the CDR3 is TGTGCCAGCAGCGTCGCTGACAGAAGCTCCTACAATGAGCAGTTCTTC. This gives the protein CASSVADRSSYNEQFF. Full variable domain (rest looked up from reference TRBV9 and TRBJ2-1): DSGVTQTPKHLITATGQRVTLRCSPRSGDLSVYWYQQSLDQGLQFLIQYYNGEERAKGNILERFSAQQFPDLHSELNLSSLELGDSALYFCASSVADRSSYNEQFFGPGTRLTVL.

The rearrangement uses TRBV6-5 and TRBJ2-2; the D is unclear. V lost 7 bases and J 3 bases, leaving 6 bases between the germline ends. The CDR3 is 12 amino acids. From germline, CDR1 is MNHEY and CDR2 SVGAGI. In nucleotides, the CDR3 is TGTGCCAGCAACACCCACACCGGGGAGCTGTTTTTT. This codes for CASNTHTGELFF.

Here the CDR3 DNA reads TGTGCCAGCAGCTTATGGGGGAGGCAGGGAAACACTGAAGCTTTCTTT. Its protein is CASSLWGRQGNTEAFF. V usage is TRBV7-2 and J usage is TRBJ1-1, with a possible D match to TRBD1 (5 bases). V was shortened by 2 bases and J by 2 bases, with 15 bases between the two germline ends. The germline V gene encodes CDR1 SGHTA and CDR2 FQGNSA. The CDR3 loop spans 16 amino acids.

The sample holds a few counts of this clone. This sequence joins TRBV28 and TRBJ2-2; D might be TRBD2 (6 bases). This CDR3 is 14 amino acids long. V dropped 8 bases and J dropped 1 base, with 11 bases sitting between them. Germline V gives CDR1 MDHEN, CDR2 SYDVKM. The CDR3 DNA reads as TGTGCCAGCGCCCCCGGGGGGAACACCGGGGAGCTGTTTTTT. This gives the protein CASAPGGNTGELFF.

The chain carries TRBV19 and TRBJ2-3; D uncertain. The CDR3 is made up of 13 amino acids. Between the trimmed V and J ends, which lost 5 bases and 6 bases, there was a span of 12 bases. CDR1 and CDR2 from the germline V gene are LNHDA and SQIVND (reference sequence). CDR3 DNA sequence: TGTGCCAGTAGTTCCCCTCCTCCCGATACGCAGTATTTT. Protein sequence: CASSSPPPDTQYF.

This clone was detected a few times. This sequence joins TRBV6-4 and TRBJ2-6, with 7 nucleotides matching TRBD1. Germline CDR1 and CDR2: MRHNA and SNTAGT. The CDR3 runs 14 residues. The V and J ends lost 6 bases and 6 bases, in that order; junction bases with no gene match: 5. Here the CDR3 reads CASSEGAEANVLTF. In DNA form, the CDR3 reads TGTGCCAGCAGCGAGGGGGCAGAGGCCAACGTCCTGACTTTC.

The chain couples TRBV18 to TRBJ2-6; no clear D. The CDR3 runs 14 residues. Germline V gives CDR1 KGHSH, CDR2 LQKENI. Trimming removed 2 bases from V and 2 bases from J, with 4 bases in between. In DNA form, the CDR3 reads TGTGCCAGCTCACCAGGGACTGGGGCCAACGTCCTGACTTTC. Translated, it gives CASSPGTGANVLTF.

This sequence joins TRBV7-9 and TRBJ1-6; D is unresolved. CDR3 length: 12 residues. The V and J ends lost 3 bases and 8 bases respectively, with 5 bases between them. Germline lookup yields CDR1 SEHNR and CDR2 FQNEAQ (reference sequence). CDR3 coding DNA: TGTGCCAGCAGCTTTGCGGATTCACCCCTCCACTTT. Its protein product is CASSFADSPLHF.

The V gene is TRBV12-2, the J gene TRBJ1-5; TRBD1, the D gene given by the table, was not confirmed from the DNA. TRBV12-2 is given as a pseudogene. The CDR3 consists of 16 residues. The CDR3 spells CASRLPTRDSNQPQHF. CDR3 coding DNA: TGTGCAAGTCGCCTCCCCACTAGGGACAGTAATCAGCCCCAGCATTTT.

This chain uses TRBV5-1 with TRBJ2-1; 8 bases match TRBD2. The germline CDR1 and CDR2 sequences are SGHRS and YFSETQ. The CDR3 runs 16 residues. The trim removed 0 bases at V and 6 bases at J, leaving 8 bases unmatched. The CDR3 reads CASSLVPGGSSNEQFF. The CDR3 coding sequence is TGCGCCAGCAGCTTGGTCCCGGGGGGGTCCAGCAATGAGCAGTTCTTC.

This chain links TRBV27 with TRBJ2-1, with 13 bases matching TRBD2. The CDR3 has 15 residues. Germline CDR1 reads MNHEY; CDR2 reads SMNVEV (reference sequence). V lost 4 bases and J lost 7; bases outside the gene matches: 4. The CDR3: CASSSGLAGSNEQFF. The CDR3 nucleotides read TGTGCCAGCAGTTCGGGACTAGCGGGAAGTAATGAGCAGTTCTTC.

This chain joins TRBV7-9 and TRBJ2-1; tentatively, D is TRBD2 (5 bases). Germline-derived CDR1 and CDR2 are SEHNR and FQNEAQ (reference sequence). Trimming shortened V by 5 bases and J by 10 bases, and 12 bases separated the two germline ends. This CDR3 has 12 residues. CDR3 sequence reads: CASSLHTGEQFF. In DNA, the CDR3 is TGTGCCAGCAGCCTCCATACGGGGGAGCAGTTCTTC.